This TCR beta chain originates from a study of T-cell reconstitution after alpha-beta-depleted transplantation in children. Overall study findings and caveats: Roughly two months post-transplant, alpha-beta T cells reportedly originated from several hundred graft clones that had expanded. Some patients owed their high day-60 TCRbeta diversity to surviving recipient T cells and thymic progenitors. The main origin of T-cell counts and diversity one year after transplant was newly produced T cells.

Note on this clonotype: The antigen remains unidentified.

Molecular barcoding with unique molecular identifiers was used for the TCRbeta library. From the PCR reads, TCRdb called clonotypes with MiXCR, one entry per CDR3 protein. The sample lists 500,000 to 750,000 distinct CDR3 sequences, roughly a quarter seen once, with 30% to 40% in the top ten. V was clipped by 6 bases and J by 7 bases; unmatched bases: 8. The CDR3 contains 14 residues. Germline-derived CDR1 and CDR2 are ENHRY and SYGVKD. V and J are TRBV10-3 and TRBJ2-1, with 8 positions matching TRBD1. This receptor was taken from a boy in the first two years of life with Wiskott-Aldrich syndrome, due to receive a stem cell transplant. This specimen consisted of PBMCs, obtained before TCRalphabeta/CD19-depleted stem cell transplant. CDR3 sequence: CAIRERQGANEQFF. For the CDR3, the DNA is TGTGCCATCAGAGAACGGCAGGGGGCGAATGAGCAGTTCTTC.